This entry describes one T cell receptor beta chain. Its antigen is unknown. This sample is part of a study of CXCR3-negative and CXCR3-positive naive CD8 T cells. Study results and caveats: Comparison of naive subsets found surface CD5 to be comparable, and TCR strength was inferred on the basis of TRB CDR3 properties. Similar TRBV-TRBJ usage characterized naive CXCR3-negative and CXCR3-positive cells; memory cells differed. In cryopreserved cells, CXCR3 expression partially decreased, and fresh PBMCs were used in most assays.

This CDR3 has 13 residues. Germline-derived CDR1 and CDR2 are MNHEY and SVGAGI. The authors prepared UMI-labeled TRB cDNA libraries by 5' RACE. TCRdb reprocessed the 5' RACE reads and keeps a single row for each CDR3 protein, giving no DNA. Here the sample table reports about 48,000 distinct CDR3 sequences. V gene TRBV6-5 combines with J gene TRBJ1-1. The TCR was taken from a human donor in good health. Some clones in this sample may be carry-over from other donors' samples. Specimen: memory CD8+ T cells from blood. The chain's CDR3 is CASSYGGTSEAFF.